The subject of this entry is one TCR beta chain. Antigen unknown. Trimming removed 5 bases from V and 4 bases from J, with 14 bases in between. The CDR3 spans 14 residues. Germline CDR1 and CDR2: MNHEY and SVGAGI. Clones were read by immunoSEQ multiplex PCR, and TCRdb kept only the in-frame ones, dropping some. Of 120,000 to 150,000 clones in the sample, 80% to 95% were seen once. The data originate from a study of T cell responses to AZD1222 COVID-19 vaccine. Findings and caveats of the study: Breadth and depth of Spike-specific TCRs rose after two AZD1222 doses. The number of AZD1222 recipients seropositive at baseline was only six.

Sequencing used peripheral blood, obtained 28 days after the second AZD1222 dose. The chain couples TRBV6-5 to TRBJ1-2, with a possible D match to TRBD1 (6 bases). This TCR derives from an adult who received the AZD1222 COVID-19 vaccine. In nucleotides, the CDR3 is TGTGCCAGCAGTACGTACAGGGAAGTCTATGGCTACACCTTC. Its translation: CASSTYREVYGYTF.